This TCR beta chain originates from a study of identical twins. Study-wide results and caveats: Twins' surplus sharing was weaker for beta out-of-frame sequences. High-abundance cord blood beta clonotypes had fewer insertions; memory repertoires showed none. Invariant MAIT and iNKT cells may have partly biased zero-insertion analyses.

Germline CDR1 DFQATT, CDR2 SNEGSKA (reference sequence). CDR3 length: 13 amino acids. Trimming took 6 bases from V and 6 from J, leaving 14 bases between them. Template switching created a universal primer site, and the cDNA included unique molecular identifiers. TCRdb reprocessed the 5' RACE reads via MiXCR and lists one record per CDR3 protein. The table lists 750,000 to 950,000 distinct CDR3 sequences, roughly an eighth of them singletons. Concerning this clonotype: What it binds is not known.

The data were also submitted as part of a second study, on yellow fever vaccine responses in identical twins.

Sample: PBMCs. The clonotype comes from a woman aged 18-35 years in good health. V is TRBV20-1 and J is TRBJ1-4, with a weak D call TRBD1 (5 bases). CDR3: CSAQGDSHEKLFF. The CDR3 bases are TGCAGTGCCCAGGGAGACAGCCATGAAAAACTGTTTTTT.